The rows below give T cell receptor beta chains drawn from one sample of a study of OX40 agonist ivuxolimab in advanced cancers. Profiling relied on immunoSEQ multiplex PCR, and the TCRdb table lists in-frame clones only, not all of them. This sample yields 60,000 to 65,000 clones, of which around 83% are seen a single time; 3% belongs to the top ten. The sample consisted of CD4+ or CD8+ T cells sorted from blood, taken in a trial of the OX40 agonist ivuxolimab. These receptors were obtained from an adult with an advanced solid tumor such as melanoma, head and neck, liver or kidney cancer. CDR3s include the opening cysteine and the closing phenylalanine or tryptophan. Each record gives: D gene, J gene, CDR3 length, clone size, V gene, CDR3 DNA, CDR3 protein. The D gene is left open where the match is weak. Where a row states a size, it is once, few, many or the class of an expanded clone; other rows omit it.

TRBD1	TRBJ1-2	14	-	TRBV28	TGTGCCAGCAGTTTAGGGGGGACAGGGCTTGGCTACACCTTC	CASSLGGTGLGYTF
TRBD1	TRBJ1-5	14	few	TRBV28	TGTGCCAGCAGTGTGGGGGACAGGGTTCAGCCCCAGCATTTT	CASSVGDRVQPQHF
-	TRBJ1-2	13	-	TRBV6-5	TGTGCCAGCAGCCTGATAACTACGCTGGGCTACACCTTC	CASSLITTLGYTF
TRBD1	TRBJ2-6	17	-	TRBV19	TGTGCCAGTAGTAGACAGGGGGTCTACTCTGGGGCCAACGTCCTGACTTTC	CASSRQGVYSGANVLTF
-	TRBJ2-5	14	-	TRBV4-1	TGCGCCAGCAGCCAAGCGGGCGTTCAAGAGACCCAGTACTTC	CASSQAGVQETQYF
-	TRBJ2-1	13	-	TRBV10-3	TGTGCCATCAGTGGGGACGGAAACAATGAGCAGTTCTTC	CAISGDGNNEQFF
TRBD1	TRBJ1-5	14	-	TRBV27	TGTGCCAGCAGTGGGGGACAGGGGGCCGGGCCCCAGCATTTT	CASSGGQGAGPQHF
TRBD2	TRBJ2-1	14	-	TRBV15	TGTGCCACCATAGCGGGAGATAGTACAAATGAGCAGTTCTTC	CATIAGDSTNEQFF
-	TRBJ2-5	14	few	TRBV7-2	TGTGCCAGCAGCTTAGCAACAGGTCTGGAGACCCAGTACTTC	CASSLATGLETQYF
TRBD1	TRBJ1-2	14	few	TRBV10-3	TGTGCCATCAGTGAGGGCCTACAGGGGTATGGCTACACCTTC	CAISEGLQGYGYTF
-	TRBJ2-7	14	-	TRBV4-2	TGTGCCAGCAGCCAACTCGGGACCTCCCGCGAGCAGTACTTC	CASSQLGTSREQYF
-	TRBJ1-2	13	-	TRBV5-1	TGCGCCAGCAGCTTGGACGCAGACTATGGCTACACCTTC	CASSLDADYGYTF
TRBD1	TRBJ2-7	15	-	TRBV6-5	TGTGCCAGCAGGATCGGAGGGACAGGGGATAGGGAGCAGTACTTC	CASRIGGTGDREQYF
-	TRBJ2-7	16	few	TRBV7-8	TGTGCCAGCAGCGCGGTCTTAGCGAACGAACCCTACGAGCAGTACTTC	CASSAVLANEPYEQYF
TRBD2	TRBJ2-3	15	-	TRBV6-5	TGTGCCAGCAGCCCTAGCGGGAGGGGCACAGATACGCAGTATTTT	CASSPSGRGTDTQYF
-	TRBJ2-7	16	-	TRBV6-1	TGTGCCAGCAGTGGCTTTGAGCGGGTGAATACGGAGGAGCAGTACTTC	CASSGFERVNTEEQYF
-	TRBJ1-1	9	few	TRBV6-5	TGTGCCAGCACATCGGAAGCTTTCTTT	CASTSEAFF
-	TRBJ1-2	13	-	TRBV5-6	TGTGCCAGCAGCTTGGGCAGGTACTATGGCTACACCTTC	CASSLGRYYGYTF
-	TRBJ1-1	15	-	TRBV6-5	TGTGCCAGCAGTTACCCCTCGGGGGTTGGCACTGAAGCTTTCTTT	CASSYPSGVGTEAFF
TRBD1	TRBJ2-7	15	-	TRBV28	TGTGCCAGCAGCCCTTCCGGGACAGGGTTCCACGAGCAGTACTTC	CASSPSGTGFHEQYF
TRBD2	TRBJ2-1	16	-	TRBV10-3	TGTGCCATCAGTGAGTCAAAAGCGGGAGGACACAATGAGCAGTTCTTC	CAISESKAGGHNEQFF
-	TRBJ1-3	17	-	TRBV19	TGTGCCAGTAGTGCCCCTCCGGGGGGCGGATTTGCAAACACCATATATTTT	CASSAPPGGGFANTIYF
-	TRBJ2-1	13	-	TRBV4-2	TGTGCCAGCAGCCAAGACGATAGCGGAGCCGAGTTCTTC	CASSQDDSGAEFF
TRBD2	TRBJ2-7	16	-	TRBV11-3	TGTGCCAGCAGCTTATTCAGCAGCGGGAGTATGTACGAGCAGTACTTC	CASSLFSSGSMYEQYF
-	TRBJ2-2	15	few	TRBV4-2	TGTGCCAGCAGCCCCCAATTCAGCGTTACCGGGGAGCTGTTTTTT	CASSPQFSVTGELFF